This TCR beta chain was captured by sequencing in a study of T-cell memory formation after mild COVID-19. The ends were cut back, 4 bases at V and 1 base at J, with 4 bases in the middle. The CDR3 is 13 residues long. Germline CDR1 and CDR2: SNHLY and FYNNEI. TCRdb analysed the 5' RACE reads with MiXCR anew, one entry per CDR3 protein. The table lists more than 450,000 distinct CDR3 sequences, approximately 18% of them singletons. The V and J genes are TRBV2 and TRBJ2-2; D is uncertain. Material: PBMCs or a T cell subset sorted from them (not recorded which). The receptor comes from an adult woman who had mild COVID-19 (a few samples of this study predate the infection). Cell type and time point are not known. The CDR3: CASSVMNTGELFF. In DNA form, the CDR3 reads TGTGCCAGCAGTGTGATGAACACCGGGGAGCTGTTTTTT.